The 19 T cell receptor beta chains below all came from one sample that was sequenced in a study of blood T cell repertoires in COVID-19. The data were produced by immunoSEQ multiplex PCR, yet TCRdb's version contains in-frame clones alone and is incomplete. The sample lists fewer than 250,000 clones; over 80% were seen once. Sequencing used PBMCs or T cells enriched from blood (not recorded which). These receptor sequences come from a woman in her 30s with acute COVID-19.

This sequence joins TRBV21-1 and TRBJ1-1; the listed D gene, TRBD1, was not tested against the DNA. TRBV21-1 is marked as a pseudogene. The CDR3 extends over 13 amino acids. CDR3 nucleotide sequence: TGTGCCAGCATTGGCACAGGGGAACCAGAAGCTTTCTTT. This codes for CASIGTGEPEAFF.

The genes are TRBV7-2 and TRBJ2-7; 7 nucleotides line up with TRBD1. CDR1 SGHTA and CDR2 FQGNSA come from the germline V gene. The CDR3 is 15 amino acids. The J segment lost 0 bases and the V segment lost 6 bases, leaving 8 bases of the junction unmatched. In nucleotides, the CDR3 is TGTGCCAGCAGTCTAACGGGACAGAACTCCTACGAGCAGTACTTC. It translates to CASSLTGQNSYEQYF.

V and J are TRBV4-3 and TRBJ2-2, with D unresolved. The CDR3 loop spans 16 amino acids. The germline gives CDR1 LGHNA, CDR2 YSLEER. Trimming cost V 2 bases and J 3 bases, with 13 bases left between them. DNA for the CDR3: TGCGCCAGCAGCCAATCGCGGCCCGAGGACACCGGGGAGCTGTTTTTT. It encodes CASSQSRPEDTGELFF.

This chain connects TRBV5-1 to TRBJ2-7, with D tentatively TRBD1 (6 bases). Germline V lookup: CDR1 SGHRS, CDR2 YFSETQ. This CDR3 comprises 15 residues. V was shortened by 0 bases and J by 1 base, with 11 bases between the two germline ends. The CDR3, as DNA: TGCGCCAGCAGCTTGGAACAGGGTTCGTCCTACGAGCAGTACTTC. This gives the protein CASSLEQGSSYEQYF.

The chain joins TRBV10-3 to TRBJ1-2; 7 nucleotides line up with TRBD1. The CDR3 extends over 14 amino acids. Germline assignment: CDR1 ENHRY and CDR2 SYGVKD. V lost 6 bases and J lost 5; bases outside the gene matches: 9. The CDR3 is CAISRDSKEYGYTF. The CDR3 bases are TGTGCCATCAGCCGGGACAGCAAAGAGTATGGCTACACCTTC.

The chain links TRBV7-9 to TRBJ1-6, with unresolved D. V dropped 2 bases and J dropped 7 bases, with 12 bases sitting between them. This CDR3 is built from 15 residues. Germline V gene data show CDR1 as SEHNR and CDR2 as FQNEAQ (reference sequence). DNA of the CDR3: TGTGCCAGCAGCTTAAGTCAGAACTACAATTCACCCCTCCACTTT. It is translated as CASSLSQNYNSPLHF.

The V gene is TRBV19, the J gene TRBJ1-3, with TRBD1 identical over 7 bases. The CDR3 runs 17 residues. CDR1 and CDR2 from the germline V gene are LNHDA and SQIVND (reference sequence). With V trimmed by 7 bases and J by 0 bases, 12 bases remained unmatched. CDR3 region: CASTWDSDEGSGNTIYF. The CDR3 DNA follows: TGTGCCAGTACCTGGGACAGCGACGAGGGCTCTGGAAACACCATATATTTT.

This rearrangement joins TRBV19 to TRBJ2-5, with D maybe TRBD2 (5 bases). CDR3 size: 15 residues. Germline loops: CDR1 LNHDA, CDR2 SQIVND (reference sequence). Trimming removed 2 bases at V and 5 bases at J, with 15 bases between. CDR3 in amino acids: CASSILAGKRETQYF. DNA of the CDR3: TGTGCCAGTAGTATACTAGCTGGAAAAAGGGAGACCCAGTACTTC.

The chain couples TRBV19 to TRBJ1-2, with 7 bases matching TRBD1. The germline V gene encodes CDR1 LNHDA and CDR2 SQIVND (reference sequence). The CDR3 runs 15 residues. The J segment lost 2 bases and the V segment lost 5 bases, leaving 8 bases of the junction unmatched. CDR3 in DNA: TGTGCCAGTAGTGATTGGGACAGAAGAAACTATGGCTACACCTTC. Its protein product is CASSDWDRRNYGYTF.

The chain combines TRBV7-9 with TRBJ1-6, with 7 bases lining up with TRBD1. This CDR3 comprises 14 residues. The V and J ends lost 3 bases and 8 bases, in that order; junction bases with no gene match: 4. Per germline, CDR1 SEHNR and CDR2 FQNEAQ (reference sequence). The CDR3 DNA reads as TGTGCCAGCAGCTTGGGACAGCCGGATTCACCCCTCCACTTT. This codes for CASSLGQPDSPLHF.

The V call is TRBV19, the J call TRBJ1-5; 8 positions agree with TRBD1. The CDR3 runs 17 residues. Germline values: CDR1 LNHDA, CDR2 SQIVND (reference sequence). Germline trimming cut 3 bases from V and 2 bases from J; bases unmatched to any gene: 9. The CDR3 is CASSMHPDRVGNQPQHF. The CDR3 region has the DNA TGTGCCAGTAGTATGCACCCGGACAGGGTAGGCAATCAGCCCCAGCATTTT.

The rearrangement joins TRBV7-9 to TRBJ2-5, with a possible D match to TRBD2 (7 bases). CDR3 length: 14 residues. Germline values: CDR1 SEHNR, CDR2 FQNEAQ (reference sequence). V was cut by 4 bases and J by 7 bases, with 16 bases left in between. The CDR3: CASSSGGRPGTQYF. DNA of the CDR3: TGTGCCAGCAGCTCCGGGGGGCGGCCCGGGACCCAGTACTTC.

This sequence joins TRBV6-5 and TRBJ1-1, with D uncertain. Trimming removed 0 bases from V and 0 bases from J, with 8 bases in between. Germline V gene lookup returns CDR1 MNHEY and CDR2 SVGAGI. CDR3 length equals 15 residues. CDR3 sequence (DNA): TGTGCCAGCAGTTACTCGATCAGGCTGAACACTGAAGCTTTCTTT. Protein: CASSYSIRLNTEAFF.

CDR3: CASSIRSNTGELFF. The CDR3 bases are TGTGCCAGTAGTATACGTTCGAACACCGGGGAGCTGTTTTTT. The chain links TRBV19 to TRBJ2-2; D remains ambiguous. CDR3 length: 14 residues. V lost 2 bases and J 0 bases, leaving 4 bases between the germline ends. Germline V gene lookup returns CDR1 LNHDA and CDR2 SQIVND (reference sequence).

This chain links TRBV5-1 with TRBJ2-5; 13 positions match TRBD2. Germline V gene sequence: CDR1 SGHRS, CDR2 YFSETQ. The trim removed 2 bases at V and 2 bases at J, leaving 0 bases unmatched. The CDR3 spans 15 residues. In DNA, the CDR3 is TGCGCCAGCAGCTTACTAGCGGGGGGGCAAGAGACCCAGTACTTC. It translates to CASSLLAGGQETQYF.

Concerning this clone: Germline and junction disagree at one end, which may indicate a read error. The chain combines TRBV7-7 with TRBJ2-3; TRBD2 matches 11 bases. The CDR3 runs 15 residues. Germline lookup yields CDR1 SSHAT and CDR2 FNYEAQ (reference sequence). The CDR3 sequence: CASSRLAGSTDTQYF. CDR3 DNA: TGTGCTAGCAGTCGACTAGCGGGGAGCACAGATACGCAGTATTTT.

The chain employs TRBV20-1 and TRBJ1-1; D remains ambiguous. V lost 5 bases, J lost 0 bases, and 13 bases lay in between. The CDR3 has 14 residues. The germline V gene encodes CDR1 DFQATT and CDR2 SNEGSKA (reference sequence). The CDR3, as DNA: TGCAGTGCTTGTGGGCCCCCTCTGAACACTGAAGCTTTCTTT. Amino acid sequence: CSACGPPLNTEAFF.

The rearrangement uses TRBV10-2 and TRBJ2-7; D is undetermined. The germline V gene has CDR1 WSHSY and CDR2 SAAADI. With 0 bases removed from V and 4 bases from J, the gap between germline ends came to 4 bases. The CDR3 runs to 12 residues. The CDR3 nucleotides are TGCGCCAGCAGTGAGTCGACTTACGAGCAGTACTTC. It encodes CASSESTYEQYF.

This chain uses TRBV4-3 with TRBJ1-1; perhaps TRBD1 as D (5 bases). The V and J ends lost 4 bases and 1 base respectively, with 16 bases between them. The germline V gene has CDR1 LGHNA and CDR2 YSLEER. This CDR3 comprises 16 residues. CDR3 sequence: CASSPRGIGENTEAFF. The DNA of the CDR3 is TGCGCCAGCAGCCCCCGGGGGATCGGGGAGAACACTGAAGCTTTCTTT.